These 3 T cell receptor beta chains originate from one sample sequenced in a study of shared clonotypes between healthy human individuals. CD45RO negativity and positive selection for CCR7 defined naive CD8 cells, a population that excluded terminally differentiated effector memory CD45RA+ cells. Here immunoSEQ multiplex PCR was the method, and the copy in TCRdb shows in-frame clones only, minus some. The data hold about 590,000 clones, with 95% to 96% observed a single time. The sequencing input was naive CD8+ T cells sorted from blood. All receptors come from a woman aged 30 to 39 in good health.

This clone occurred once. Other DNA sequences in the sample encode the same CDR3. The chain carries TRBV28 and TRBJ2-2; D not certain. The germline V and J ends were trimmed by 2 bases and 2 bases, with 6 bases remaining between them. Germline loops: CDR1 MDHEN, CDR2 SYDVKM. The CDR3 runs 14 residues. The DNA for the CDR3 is TGTGCCAGCAGTTTAGGGTTAAACACCGGGGAGCTGTTTTTT. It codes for CASSLGLNTGELFF.

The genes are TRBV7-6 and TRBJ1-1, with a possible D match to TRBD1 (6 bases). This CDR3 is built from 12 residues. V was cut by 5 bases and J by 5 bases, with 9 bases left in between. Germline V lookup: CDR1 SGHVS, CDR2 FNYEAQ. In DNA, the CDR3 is TGTGCCAGCAGCAGTCAGGGGACTGAAGCTTTCTTT. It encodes CASSSQGTEAFF.

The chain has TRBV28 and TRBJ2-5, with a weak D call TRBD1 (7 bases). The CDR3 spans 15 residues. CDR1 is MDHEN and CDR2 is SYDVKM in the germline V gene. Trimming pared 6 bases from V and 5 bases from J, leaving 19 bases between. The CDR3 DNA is TGTGCCAGCAGGGCCGACAGGGACTTCCTCGAGACCCAGTACTTC. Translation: CASRADRDFLETQYF.